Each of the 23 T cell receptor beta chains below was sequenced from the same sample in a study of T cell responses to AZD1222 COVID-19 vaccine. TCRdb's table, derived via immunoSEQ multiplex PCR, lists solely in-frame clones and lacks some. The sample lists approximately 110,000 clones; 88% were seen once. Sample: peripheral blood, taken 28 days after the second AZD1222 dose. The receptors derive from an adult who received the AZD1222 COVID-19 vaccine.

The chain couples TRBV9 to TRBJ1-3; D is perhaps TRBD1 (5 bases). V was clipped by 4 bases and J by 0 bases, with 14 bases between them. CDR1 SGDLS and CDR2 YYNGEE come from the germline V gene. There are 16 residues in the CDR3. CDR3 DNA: TGTGCCAGCAGCTCCGGGGGTCCTACCTCTGGAAACACCATATATTTT. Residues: CASSSGGPTSGNTIYF.

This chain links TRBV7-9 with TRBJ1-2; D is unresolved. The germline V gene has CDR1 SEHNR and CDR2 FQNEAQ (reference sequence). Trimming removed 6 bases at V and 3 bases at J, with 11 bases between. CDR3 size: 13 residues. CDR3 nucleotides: TGTGCCAGCAGTCGAGATTCGGACTATGGCTACACCTTC. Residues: CASSRDSDYGYTF.

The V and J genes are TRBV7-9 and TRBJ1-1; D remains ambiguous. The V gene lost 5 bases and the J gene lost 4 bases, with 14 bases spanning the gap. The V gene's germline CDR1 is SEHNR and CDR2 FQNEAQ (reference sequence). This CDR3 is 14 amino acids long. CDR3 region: CASSGFALLTEAFF. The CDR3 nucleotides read TGTGCCAGCAGCGGCTTTGCGTTACTCACTGAAGCTTTCTTT.

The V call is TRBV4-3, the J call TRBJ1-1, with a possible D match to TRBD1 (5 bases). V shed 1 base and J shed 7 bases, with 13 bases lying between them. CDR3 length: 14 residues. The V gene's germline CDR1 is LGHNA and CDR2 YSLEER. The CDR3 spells CASSQVGQGFEAFF. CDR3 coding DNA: TGCGCCAGCAGCCAAGTCGGGCAGGGTTTTGAAGCTTTCTTT.

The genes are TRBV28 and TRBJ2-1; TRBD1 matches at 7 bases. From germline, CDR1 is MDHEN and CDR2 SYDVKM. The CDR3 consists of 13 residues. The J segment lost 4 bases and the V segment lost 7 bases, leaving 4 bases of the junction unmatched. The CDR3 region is CASKVQGYNEQFF. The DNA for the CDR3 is TGTGCCAGCAAAGTACAGGGGTACAATGAGCAGTTCTTC.

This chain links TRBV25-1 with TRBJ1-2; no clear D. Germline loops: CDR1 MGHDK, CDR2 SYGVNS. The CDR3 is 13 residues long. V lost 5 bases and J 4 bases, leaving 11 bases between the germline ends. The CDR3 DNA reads TGTGCCAGCAGTAGCGGGTCCCGCTATGGCTACACCTTC. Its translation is CASSSGSRYGYTF.

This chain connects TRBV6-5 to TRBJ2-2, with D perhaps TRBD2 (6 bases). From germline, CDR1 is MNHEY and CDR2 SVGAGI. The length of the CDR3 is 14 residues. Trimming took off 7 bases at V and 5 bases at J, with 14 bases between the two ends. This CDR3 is CASNKEGYTGELFF. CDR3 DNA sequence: TGTGCCAGCAACAAGGAGGGGTATACCGGGGAGCTGTTTTTT.

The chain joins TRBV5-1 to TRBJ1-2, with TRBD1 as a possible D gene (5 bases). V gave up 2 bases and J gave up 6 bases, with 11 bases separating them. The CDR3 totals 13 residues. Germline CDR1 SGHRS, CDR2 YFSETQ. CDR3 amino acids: CASSFGAGNGYTF. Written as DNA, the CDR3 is TGCGCCAGCAGCTTTGGTGCAGGGAATGGCTACACCTTC.

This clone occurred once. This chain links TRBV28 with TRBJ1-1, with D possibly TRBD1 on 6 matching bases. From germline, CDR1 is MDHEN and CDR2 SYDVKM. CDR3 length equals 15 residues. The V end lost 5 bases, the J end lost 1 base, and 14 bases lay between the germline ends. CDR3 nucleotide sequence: TGTGCCAGCAGTCAAGCTTCGACAGGGAACACTGAAGCTTTCTTT. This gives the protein CASSQASTGNTEAFF. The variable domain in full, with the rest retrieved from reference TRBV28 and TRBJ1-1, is DVKVTQSSRYLVKRTGEKVFLECVQDMDHENMFWYRQDPGLGLRLIYFSYDVKMKEKGDIPEGYSVSREKKERFSLILESASTNQTSMYLCASSQASTGNTEAFFGQGTRLTVV.

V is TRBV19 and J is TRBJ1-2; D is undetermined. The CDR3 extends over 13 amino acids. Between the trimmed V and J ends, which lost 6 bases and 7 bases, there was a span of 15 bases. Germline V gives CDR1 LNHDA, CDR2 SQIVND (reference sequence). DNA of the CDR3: TGTGCCAGTAGACCGGGCAGCCTGAGTGGCTACACCTTC. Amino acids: CASRPGSLSGYTF.

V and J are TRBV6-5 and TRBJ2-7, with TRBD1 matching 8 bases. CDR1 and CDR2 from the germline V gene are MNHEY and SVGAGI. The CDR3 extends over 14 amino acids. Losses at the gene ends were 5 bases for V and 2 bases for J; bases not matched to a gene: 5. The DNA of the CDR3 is TGTGCCAGCAGTCTAGGACAGGGCGCCTACGAGCAGTACTTC. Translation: CASSLGQGAYEQYF.

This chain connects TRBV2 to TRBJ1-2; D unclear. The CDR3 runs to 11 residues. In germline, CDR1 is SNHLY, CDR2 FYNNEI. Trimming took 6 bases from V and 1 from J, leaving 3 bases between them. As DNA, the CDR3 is TGTGCCAGCAGCAGTAACTATGGCTACACCTTC. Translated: CASSSNYGYTF.

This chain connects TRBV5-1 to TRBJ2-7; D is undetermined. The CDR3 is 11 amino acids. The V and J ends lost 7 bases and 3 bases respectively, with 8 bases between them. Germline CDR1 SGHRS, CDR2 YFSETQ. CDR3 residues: CASRIDYEQYF. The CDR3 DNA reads TGCGCCAGCCGAATCGACTACGAGCAGTACTTC.

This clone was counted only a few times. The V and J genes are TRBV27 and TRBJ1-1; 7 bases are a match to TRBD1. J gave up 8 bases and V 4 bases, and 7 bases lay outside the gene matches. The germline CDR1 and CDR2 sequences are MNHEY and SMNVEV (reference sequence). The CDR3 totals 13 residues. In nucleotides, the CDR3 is TGTGCCAGCAGTTCCAGGGGGTTGGCCGAAGCTTTCTTT. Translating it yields CASSSRGLAEAFF.

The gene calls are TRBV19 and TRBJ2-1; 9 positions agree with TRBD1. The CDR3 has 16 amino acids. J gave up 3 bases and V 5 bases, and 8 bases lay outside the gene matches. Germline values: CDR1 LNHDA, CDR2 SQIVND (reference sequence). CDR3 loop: CASSVGQGTHYNEQFF. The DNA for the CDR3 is TGTGCCAGTAGTGTGGGACAGGGAACCCACTACAATGAGCAGTTCTTC. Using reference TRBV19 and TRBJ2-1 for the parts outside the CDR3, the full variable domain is DGGITQSPKYLFRKEGQNVTLSCEQNLNHDAMYWYRQDPGQGLRLIYYSQIVNDFQKGDIAEGYSVSREKKESFPLTVTSAQKNPTAFYLCASSVGQGTHYNEQFFGPGTRLTVL.

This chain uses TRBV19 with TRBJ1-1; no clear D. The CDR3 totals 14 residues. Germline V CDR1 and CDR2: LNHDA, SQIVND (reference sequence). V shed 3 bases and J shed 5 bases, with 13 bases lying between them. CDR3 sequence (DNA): TGTGCCAGTAGTATTAGGAGAGAATTTACTGAAGCTTTCTTT. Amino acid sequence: CASSIRREFTEAFF.

CDR3 sequence reads: CASSRGWGGNTEAFF. The CDR3 nucleotides read TGTGCCAGCAGCCGTGGATGGGGAGGAAACACTGAAGCTTTCTTT. The V and J genes are TRBV7-8 and TRBJ1-1; no firm D call. The CDR3 loop spans 15 amino acids. Germline assignment: CDR1 SGHVS and CDR2 FQNEAQ. The ends were cut back, 5 bases at V and 2 bases at J, with 15 bases in the middle.

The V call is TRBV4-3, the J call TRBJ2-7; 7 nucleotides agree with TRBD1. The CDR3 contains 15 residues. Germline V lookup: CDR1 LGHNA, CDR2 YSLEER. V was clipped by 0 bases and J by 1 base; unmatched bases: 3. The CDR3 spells CASSQDRGQSYEQYF. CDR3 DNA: TGCGCCAGCAGCCAAGATCGGGGACAGTCCTACGAGCAGTACTTC.

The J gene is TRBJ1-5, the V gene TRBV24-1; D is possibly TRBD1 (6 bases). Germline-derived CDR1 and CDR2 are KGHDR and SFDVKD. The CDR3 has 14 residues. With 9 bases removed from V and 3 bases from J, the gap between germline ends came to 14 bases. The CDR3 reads CATGGAGHNQPQHF. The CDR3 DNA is TGTGCCACCGGGGGGGCAGGGCACAATCAGCCCCAGCATTTT.

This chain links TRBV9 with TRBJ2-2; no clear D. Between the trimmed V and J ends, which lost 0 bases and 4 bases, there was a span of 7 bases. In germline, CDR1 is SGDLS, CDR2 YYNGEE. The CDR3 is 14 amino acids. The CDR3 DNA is TGTGCCAGCAGCGTAGACGCTTTCACCGGGGAGCTGTTTTTT. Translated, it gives CASSVDAFTGELFF.

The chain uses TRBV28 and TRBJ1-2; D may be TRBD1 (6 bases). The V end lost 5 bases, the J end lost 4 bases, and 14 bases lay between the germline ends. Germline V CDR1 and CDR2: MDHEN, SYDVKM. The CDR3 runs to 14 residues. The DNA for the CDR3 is TGTGCCAGCAGTCTCCTGGGGGGGGCCTATGGCTACACCTTC. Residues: CASSLLGGAYGYTF.

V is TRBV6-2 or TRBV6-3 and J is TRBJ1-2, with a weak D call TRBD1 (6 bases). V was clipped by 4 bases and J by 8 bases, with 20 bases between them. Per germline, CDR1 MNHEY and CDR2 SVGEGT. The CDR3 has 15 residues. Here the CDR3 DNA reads TGTGCCAGCAGTTCGCCCGGACAAGGGGGGCTAGGCTACACCTTC. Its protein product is CASSSPGQGGLGYTF.

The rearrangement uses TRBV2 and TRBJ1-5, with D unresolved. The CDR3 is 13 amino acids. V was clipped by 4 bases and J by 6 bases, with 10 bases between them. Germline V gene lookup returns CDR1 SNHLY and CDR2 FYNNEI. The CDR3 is CASSGTAGQPQHF. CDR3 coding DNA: TGTGCCAGCAGTGGGACTGCGGGTCAGCCCCAGCATTTT.